The T cell receptor beta chain described here comes from a study of CD8 T cells in Susac syndrome. The CDR3 extends over 11 amino acids. Trimming took 7 bases from V and 4 from J, leaving 8 bases between them. RNA was extracted with the RNeasy kit, and a quantity of about 0.45 to 1 ug was reverse transcribed using random hexamers. One entry per CDR3 protein results from TCRdb running MiXCR on the immunoSEQ multiplex PCR reads. The table includes around 110,000 distinct CDR3 sequences, roughly 95% detected once. Source material: CD8+ T cells from PBMCs. The TCR comes from a human donor with Susac syndrome. This chain uses TRBV23-1 with TRBJ2-7, with a possible D match to TRBD1 (6 bases). TRBV23-1 carries the ORF label, with uncertain function. CDR3 DNA sequence: TGCGCCAGCACACAGGGTTACGAGCAGTACTTC. Translating gives CASTQGYEQYF.